This T cell receptor beta chain derives from a study of cytomegalovirus exposure and HLA in healthy donors. Study-level background: Out of about 179 million T cells, an earlier analysis found 117 million unique TCR beta sequences in total. General observations from the study: Analysis performed later found over 15,000 TCR beta sequences associated with HLA alleles at 0.05 false discovery rate.

This PCR relied on a set of 60 Vbeta primers and 13 Jbeta primers. Sequencing used immunoSEQ multiplex PCR; TCRdb keeps in-frame clones, though not all of them. The sample holds 150,000 to 180,000 clones, about 80% seen once. As regards this clone: The antigen is undetermined.

This TCR was recovered from a woman aged 40 to 50 in good health and CMV-seronegative. Sequences were obtained from PBMCs.

The CDR3 nucleotides are TGCGCCAGCAGCCTTCGACAGACCGATCAGCCCCAGCATTTT. As protein: CASSLRQTDQPQHF. The V call is TRBV5-1, the J call TRBJ1-5; a possible D gene is TRBD1 (5 bases). V was shortened by 4 bases and J by 5 bases, with 13 bases between the two germline ends. The length of the CDR3 is 14 residues. Germline CDR1 is SGHRS and CDR2 is YFSETQ. Full variable domain (rest looked up from reference TRBV5-1 and TRBJ1-5): KAGVTQTPRYLIKTRGQQVTLSCSPISGHRSVSWYQQTPGQGLQFLFEYFSETQRNKGNFPGRFSGRQFSNSRSEMNVSTLELGDSALYLCASSLRQTDQPQHFGDGTRLSIL.